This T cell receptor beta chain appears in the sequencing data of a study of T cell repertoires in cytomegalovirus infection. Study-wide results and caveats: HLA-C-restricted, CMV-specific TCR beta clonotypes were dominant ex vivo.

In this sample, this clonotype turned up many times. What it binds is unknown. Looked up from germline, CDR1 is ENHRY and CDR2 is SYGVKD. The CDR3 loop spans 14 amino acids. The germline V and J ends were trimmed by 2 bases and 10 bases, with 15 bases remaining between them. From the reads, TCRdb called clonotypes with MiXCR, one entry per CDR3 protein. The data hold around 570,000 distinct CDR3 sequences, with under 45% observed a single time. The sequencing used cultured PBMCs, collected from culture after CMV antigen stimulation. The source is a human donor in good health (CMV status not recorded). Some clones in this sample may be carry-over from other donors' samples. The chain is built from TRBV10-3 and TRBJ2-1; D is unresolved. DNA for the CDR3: TGTGCCATCAGTGAGATATCAGGCACCGGGGAGCAGTTCTTC. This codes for CAISEISGTGEQFF.